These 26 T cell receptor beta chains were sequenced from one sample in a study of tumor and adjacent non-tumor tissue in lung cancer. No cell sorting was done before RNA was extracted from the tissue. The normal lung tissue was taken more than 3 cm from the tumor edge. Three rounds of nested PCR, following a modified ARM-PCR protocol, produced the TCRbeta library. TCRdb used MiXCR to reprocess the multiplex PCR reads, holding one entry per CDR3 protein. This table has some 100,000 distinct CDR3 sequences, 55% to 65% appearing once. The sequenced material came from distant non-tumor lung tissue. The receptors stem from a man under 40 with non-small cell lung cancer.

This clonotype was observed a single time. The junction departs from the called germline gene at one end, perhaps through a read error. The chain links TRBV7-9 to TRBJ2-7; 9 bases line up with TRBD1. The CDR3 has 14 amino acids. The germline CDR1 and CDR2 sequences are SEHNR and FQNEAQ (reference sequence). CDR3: CASSFRDRVYEQNF. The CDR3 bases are TGTGCCAGCAGCTTTCGGGACAGGGTATACGAGCAGAACTTC.

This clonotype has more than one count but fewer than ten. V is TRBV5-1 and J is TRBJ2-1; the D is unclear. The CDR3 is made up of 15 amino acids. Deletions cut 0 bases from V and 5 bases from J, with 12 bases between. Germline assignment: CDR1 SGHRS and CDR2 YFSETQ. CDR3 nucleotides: TGCGCCAGCAGCTTGGTCTCAGGCCAGGACAATGAGCAGTTCTTC. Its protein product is CASSLVSGQDNEQFF.

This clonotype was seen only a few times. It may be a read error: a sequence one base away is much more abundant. For the CDR3, the DNA is TGTGCTACCACAAGACGGGGGTCGGGCAGAGATACGCAGTATTTT. This translates into CATTRRGSGRDTQYF. The V gene is TRBV6-5, the J gene TRBJ2-3, with a possible D match to TRBD2 (6 bases). Germline V lookup: CDR1 MNHEY, CDR2 SVGAGI. This CDR3 contains 15 residues.

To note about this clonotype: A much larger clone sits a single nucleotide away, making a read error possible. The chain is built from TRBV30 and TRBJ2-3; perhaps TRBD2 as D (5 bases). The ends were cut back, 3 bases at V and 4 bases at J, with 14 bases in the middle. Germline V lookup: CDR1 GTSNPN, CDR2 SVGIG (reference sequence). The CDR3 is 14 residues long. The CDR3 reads CAWSPGIVADTQYF. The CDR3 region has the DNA TGTGCCTGGAGCCCCGGGATAGTGGCAGATACGCAGTATTTT.

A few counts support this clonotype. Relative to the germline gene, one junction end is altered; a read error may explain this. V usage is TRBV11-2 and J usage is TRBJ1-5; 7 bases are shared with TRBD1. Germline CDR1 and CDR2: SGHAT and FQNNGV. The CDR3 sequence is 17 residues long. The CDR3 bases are TGTGTCAGCAGCCTCCGAAGCCAGGGGGTTCGCAATCAGCCCCAGCATTTT. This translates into CVSSLRSQGVRNQPQHF.

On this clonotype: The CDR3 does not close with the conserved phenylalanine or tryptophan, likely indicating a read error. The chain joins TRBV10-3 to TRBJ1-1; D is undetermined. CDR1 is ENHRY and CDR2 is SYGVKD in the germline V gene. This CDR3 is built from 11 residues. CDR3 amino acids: CANSGGTEAFL. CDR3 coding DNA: TGTGCCAACAGTGGTGGCACTGAAGCTTTCCTT.

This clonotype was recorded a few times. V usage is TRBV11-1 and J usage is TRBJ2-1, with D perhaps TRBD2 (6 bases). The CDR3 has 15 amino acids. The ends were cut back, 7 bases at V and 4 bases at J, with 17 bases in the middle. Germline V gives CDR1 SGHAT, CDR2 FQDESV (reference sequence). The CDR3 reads CASNSTGTLYNEQFF. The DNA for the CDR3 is TGTGCCAGCAATTCAACCGGGACTCTTTACAATGAGCAGTTCTTC.

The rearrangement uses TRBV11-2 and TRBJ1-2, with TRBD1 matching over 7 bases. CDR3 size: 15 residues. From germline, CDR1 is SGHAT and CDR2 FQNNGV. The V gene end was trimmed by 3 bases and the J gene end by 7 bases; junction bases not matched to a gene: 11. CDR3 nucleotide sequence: TGTGCCAGCAGCTTCACCACAGGGGCAGGGACTGGCTACACCTTC. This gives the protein CASSFTTGAGTGYTF.

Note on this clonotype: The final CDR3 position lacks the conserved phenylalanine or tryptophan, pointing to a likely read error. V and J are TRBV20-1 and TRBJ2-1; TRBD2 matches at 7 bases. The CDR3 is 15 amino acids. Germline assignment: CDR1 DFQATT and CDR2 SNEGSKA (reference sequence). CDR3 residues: CNALSGAGVMNEQFV. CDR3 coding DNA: TGCAATGCATTGAGCGGGGCGGGAGTAATGAATGAGCAGTTCGTC.

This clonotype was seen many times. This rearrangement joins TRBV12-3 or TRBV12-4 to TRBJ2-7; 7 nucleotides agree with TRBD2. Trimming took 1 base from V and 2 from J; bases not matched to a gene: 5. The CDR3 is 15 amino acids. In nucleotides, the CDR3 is TGTGCCAGCAGTTTAGGAGGACTAGGGGCCTACGAGCAGTACTTC. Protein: CASSLGGLGAYEQYF.

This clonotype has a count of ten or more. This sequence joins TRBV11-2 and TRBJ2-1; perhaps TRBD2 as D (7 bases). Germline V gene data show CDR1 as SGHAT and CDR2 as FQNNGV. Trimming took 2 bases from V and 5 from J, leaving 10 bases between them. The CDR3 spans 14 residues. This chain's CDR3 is CASSLPGGHNEQFF. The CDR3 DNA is TGTGCCAGCAGCTTACCCGGGGGGCACAATGAGCAGTTCTTC.

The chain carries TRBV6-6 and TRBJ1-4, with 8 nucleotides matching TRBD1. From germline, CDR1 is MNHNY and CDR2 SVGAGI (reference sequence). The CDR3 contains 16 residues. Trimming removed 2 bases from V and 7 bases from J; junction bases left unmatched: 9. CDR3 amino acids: CASSYSGQGGREKLFF. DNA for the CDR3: TGTGCCAGCAGTTACAGTGGACAGGGCGGTCGTGAAAAACTGTTTTTT.

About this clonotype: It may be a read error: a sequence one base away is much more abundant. DNA of the CDR3: TGCGCCAGCAGCCAAAATTTTTACCCCCGCAGGGCGGGCACTGAAGCTTTCTTT. Translating gives CASSQNFYPRRAGTEAFF. The J gene is TRBJ1-1, the V gene TRBV4-1, with a weak D call TRBD1 (5 bases). With 2 bases removed from V and 4 bases from J, the gap between germline ends came to 23 bases. This CDR3 is built from 18 residues. CDR1 is MGHRA and CDR2 is YSYEKL in the germline V gene.

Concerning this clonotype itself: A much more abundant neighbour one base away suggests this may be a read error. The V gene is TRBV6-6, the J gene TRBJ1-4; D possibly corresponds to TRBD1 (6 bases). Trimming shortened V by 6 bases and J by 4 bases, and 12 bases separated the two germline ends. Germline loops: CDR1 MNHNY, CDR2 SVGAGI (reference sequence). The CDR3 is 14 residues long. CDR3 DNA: TGTGCCAGCAGATTCAGGGGAATTAATGAAAAACTGTTTTTT. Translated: CASRFRGINEKLFF.

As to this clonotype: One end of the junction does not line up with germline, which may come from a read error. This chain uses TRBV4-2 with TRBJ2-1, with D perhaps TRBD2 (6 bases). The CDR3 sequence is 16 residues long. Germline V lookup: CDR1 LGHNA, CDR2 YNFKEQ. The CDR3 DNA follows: TGTACCAGCAGCCAATCCGGGACTCCCCCCTACAATGAGCAGTTCTTC. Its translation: CTSSQSGTPPYNEQFF.

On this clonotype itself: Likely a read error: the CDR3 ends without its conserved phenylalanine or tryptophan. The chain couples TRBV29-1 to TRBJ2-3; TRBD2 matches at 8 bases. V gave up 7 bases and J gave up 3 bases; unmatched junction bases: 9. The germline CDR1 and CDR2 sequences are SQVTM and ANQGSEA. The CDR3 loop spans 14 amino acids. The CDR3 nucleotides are TGCAGCGCGCGGGCTAGCGGGTGTACAGATACGCAGTATTCT. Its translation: CSARASGCTDTQYS.

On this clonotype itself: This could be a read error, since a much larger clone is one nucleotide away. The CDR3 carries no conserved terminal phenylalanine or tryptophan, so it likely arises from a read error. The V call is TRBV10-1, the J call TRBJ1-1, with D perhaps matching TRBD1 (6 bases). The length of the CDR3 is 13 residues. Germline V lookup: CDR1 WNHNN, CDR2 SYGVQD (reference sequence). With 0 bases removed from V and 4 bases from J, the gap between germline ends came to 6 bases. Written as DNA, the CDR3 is TGCGCCAGCAGTGAGTCGGGGGCCACTGAAGCTTTCTCT. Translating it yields CASSESGATEAFS.

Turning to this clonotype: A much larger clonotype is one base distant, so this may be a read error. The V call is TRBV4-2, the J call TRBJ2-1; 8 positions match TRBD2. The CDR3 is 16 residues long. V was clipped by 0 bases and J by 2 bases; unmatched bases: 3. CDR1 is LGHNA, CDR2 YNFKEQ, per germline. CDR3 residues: CASSQEGLVTYNEQFF. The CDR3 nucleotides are TGTGCCAGCAGCCAAGAGGGACTAGTGACCTACAATGAGCAGTTCTTC.

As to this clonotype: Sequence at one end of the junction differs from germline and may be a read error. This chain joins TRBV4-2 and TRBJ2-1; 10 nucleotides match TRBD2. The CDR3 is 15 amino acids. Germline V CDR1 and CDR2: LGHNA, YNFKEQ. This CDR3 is CASGPRSGGDNEQFF. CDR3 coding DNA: TGTGCCAGCGGCCCCCGGAGCGGGGGGGACAATGAGCAGTTCTTT.

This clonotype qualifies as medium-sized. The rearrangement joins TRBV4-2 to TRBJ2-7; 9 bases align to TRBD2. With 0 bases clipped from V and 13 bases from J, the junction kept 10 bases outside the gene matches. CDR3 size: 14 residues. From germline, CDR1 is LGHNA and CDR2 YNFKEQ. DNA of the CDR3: TGTGCCAGCAGCCAAGAGGCTAGCGGGGAGTCGTTATACTTC. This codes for CASSQEASGESLYF.

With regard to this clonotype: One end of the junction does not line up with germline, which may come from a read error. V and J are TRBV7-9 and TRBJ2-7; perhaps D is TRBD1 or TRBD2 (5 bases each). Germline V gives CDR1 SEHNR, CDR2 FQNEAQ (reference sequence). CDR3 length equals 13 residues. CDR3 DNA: TGTACCAGTAGCTTCGGGACGGCCTCGGAGCAGTACTTC. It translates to CTSSFGTASEQYF.

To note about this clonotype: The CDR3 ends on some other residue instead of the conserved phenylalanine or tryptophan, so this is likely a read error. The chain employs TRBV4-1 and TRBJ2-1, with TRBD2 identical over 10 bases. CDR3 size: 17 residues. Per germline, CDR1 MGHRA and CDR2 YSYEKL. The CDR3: CASSQEEPGLAYNEQFL. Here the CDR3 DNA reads TGCGCCAGCAGCCAAGAAGAGCCGGGACTAGCGTACAATGAACAGTTCTTG.

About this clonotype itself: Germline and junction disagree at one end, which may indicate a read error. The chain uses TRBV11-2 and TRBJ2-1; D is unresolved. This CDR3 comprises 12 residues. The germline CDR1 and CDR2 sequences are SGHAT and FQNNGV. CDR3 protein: CTSSLDLPEQFF. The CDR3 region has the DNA TGTACCAGCAGCTTAGACCTCCCAGAGCAGTTCTTC.

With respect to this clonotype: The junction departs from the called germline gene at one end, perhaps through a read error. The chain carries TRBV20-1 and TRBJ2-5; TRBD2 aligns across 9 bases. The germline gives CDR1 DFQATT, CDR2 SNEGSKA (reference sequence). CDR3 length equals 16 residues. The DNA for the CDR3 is TGTAGTGCTAGAGAGAGGGGACCAGCGGGAGGAGAGACCCAGTACTTC. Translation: CSARERGPAGGETQYF.

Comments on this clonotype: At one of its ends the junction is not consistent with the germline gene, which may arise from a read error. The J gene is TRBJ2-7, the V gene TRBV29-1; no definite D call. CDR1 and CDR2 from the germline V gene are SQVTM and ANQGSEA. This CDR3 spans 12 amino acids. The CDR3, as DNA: TGCAGCGTTGAAAGTGACTCCTATAAGCAGTGCTTC. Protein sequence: CSVESDSYKQCF.

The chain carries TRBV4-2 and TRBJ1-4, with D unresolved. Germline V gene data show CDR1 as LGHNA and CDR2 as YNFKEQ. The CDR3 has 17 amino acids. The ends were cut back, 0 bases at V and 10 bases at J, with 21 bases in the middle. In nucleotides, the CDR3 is TGTGCCAGCAGCCAAGAGGTTAGTGGGCGTGGTGGTGGAAAACTGTTTTTT. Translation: CASSQEVSGRGGGKLFF.